This T cell receptor beta chain was identified during a study of tumor-infiltrating lymphocytes in oesophageal squamous cell carcinoma. The sample holds one count of this clonotype. CDR1 and CDR2 from the germline V gene are SGHVS and FNYEAQ. The ends lost 0 bases at V and 5 bases at J; junction bases unmatched: 10. The CDR3 covers 17 residues. TCRdb re-called the PCR reads through MiXCR, storing one row per CDR3 protein. The data hold 15,000 to 20,000 distinct CDR3 sequences, with about 40% observed a single time. The sequenced sample consisted of blood. V and J are TRBV7-6 and TRBJ2-7; 10 bases map to TRBD1. This TCR was recovered from a female donor with esophageal squamous cell carcinoma. This CDR3 reads CASSLAVGDRGNDEQYF. The CDR3 DNA follows: TGTGCCAGCAGCTTAGCGGTAGGGGACAGGGGTAACGACGAGCAGTACTTC.